One and the same sample provided the 19 T cell receptor beta chains below, sequenced in a study of immune heterogeneity within non-small cell lung tumors. Bulk tumor genomic DNA (roughly 630 ng per sample) served as template. During surgery, each primary tumor gave multiple biopsies spaced as far apart as possible. Newly diagnosed with untreated non-small cell lung cancer, the patients underwent curative surgery. The TCR beta CDR3 region underwent multiplex PCR amplification with 32 V and 13 J primers. TCRdb called the multiplex PCR reads again in MiXCR, with one record for every CDR3 protein. This table has about 2,900 distinct CDR3 sequences, 41% appearing once. The sequenced material came from lung tumor tissue. These receptors came from a woman aged 50 to 60 with non-small cell lung cancer.

This clonotype is categorized as medium-sized. The chain combines TRBV7-2 with TRBJ2-3; D gene uncertain. From germline, CDR1 is SGHTA and CDR2 FQGNSA. The CDR3 loop spans 15 amino acids. Deletions cut 0 bases from V and 2 bases from J, with 9 bases between. The CDR3 protein is CASSLASQATDTQYF. The DNA of the CDR3 is TGTGCCAGCAGCTTAGCGAGTCAGGCCACAGATACGCAGTATTTT.

The chain uses TRBV27 and TRBJ2-7; the match to TRBD1 covers 8 bases. Germline trimming cut 4 bases from V and 3 bases from J; bases unmatched to any gene: 8. Germline V gene lookup returns CDR1 MNHEY and CDR2 SMNVEV (reference sequence). This CDR3 comprises 15 residues. The CDR3 protein is CASSSLTDRVYEQYF. CDR3 in DNA: TGTGCCAGCAGTTCCCTAACGGACAGGGTCTACGAGCAGTACTTC.

This clonotype is labeled as medium-sized. V usage is TRBV20-1 and J usage is TRBJ2-3, with 11 nucleotides matching TRBD2. Unmatched junction bases numbered 6, after V lost 3 bases and J lost 4 bases. The germline V gene encodes CDR1 DFQATT and CDR2 SNEGSKA (reference sequence). The CDR3 runs to 15 residues. DNA of the CDR3: TGCAGTGCTAGCCCGACTAGCGGGGTTGCAGATACGCAGTATTTT. Encoded protein: CSASPTSGVADTQYF.

By sample fraction, this clonotype is medium-sized. The V and J genes are TRBV20-1 and TRBJ2-1; 9 positions match TRBD1. The CDR3 sequence is 14 residues long. The germline V gene encodes CDR1 DFQATT and CDR2 SNEGSKA (reference sequence). The J segment lost 7 bases and the V segment lost 3 bases, leaving 7 bases of the junction unmatched. The CDR3 loop reads CSARRWDRVNEQFF. CDR3 in DNA: TGCAGTGCTAGGAGGTGGGACAGGGTGAATGAGCAGTTCTTC.

By proportion, this clonotype is medium-sized. The rearrangement joins TRBV11-2 to TRBJ2-2; 7 nucleotides align to TRBD2. The CDR3 covers 16 residues. V lost 5 bases, J lost 5 bases, and 11 bases stayed unmatched. From germline, CDR1 is SGHAT and CDR2 FQNNGV. CDR3 DNA: TGTGCCAGCAGCCCCCGGGGCGGGAGTTGGACCGGGGAGCTGTTTTTT. It is translated as CASSPRGGSWTGELFF.

This chain links TRBV28 with TRBJ1-1, with 7 bases aligning to TRBD1. This CDR3 spans 13 amino acids. V lost 2 bases to trimming and J lost 4 bases; unmatched junction nucleotides: 1. Germline V CDR1 and CDR2: MDHEN, SYDVKM. CDR3 loop: CASSLGQATEAFF. The CDR3 region has the DNA TGTGCCAGCAGTTTAGGACAGGCCACTGAAGCTTTCTTT.

The rearrangement uses TRBV7-9 and TRBJ2-2; TRBD1 matches 7 bases. The V and J ends lost 5 bases and 5 bases, in that order; junction bases with no gene match: 5. The CDR3 contains 14 residues. Germline CDR1 SEHNR, CDR2 FQNEAQ (reference sequence). The CDR3 loop is CASSRQGLTGELFF. The CDR3 nucleotides read TGTGCCAGCAGCCGACAGGGTTTGACCGGGGAGCTGTTTTTT.

This clonotype ranks as medium-sized. The chain joins TRBV5-8 to TRBJ2-2; D unresolved. CDR1 is SGHTS, CDR2 YDEGEE, per germline. The V gene lost 2 bases and the J gene lost 3 bases, with 8 bases spanning the gap. This CDR3 contains 14 residues. This CDR3 is CASSLRLYTGELFF. CDR3 nucleotides: TGTGCCAGCAGCTTAAGACTTTACACCGGGGAGCTGTTTTTT.

This clonotype was observed a handful of times. V gene TRBV7-9 combines with J gene TRBJ1-1; D unclear. Deletions cut 1 base from V and 1 base from J, with 7 bases between. The CDR3 runs 14 residues. The germline V gene has CDR1 SEHNR and CDR2 FQNEAQ (reference sequence). This chain's CDR3 is CASSLGTTNTEAFF. The CDR3 DNA is TGTGCCAGCAGCTTAGGTACAACGAACACTGAAGCTTTCTTT.

This clonotype is large in the sample. The chain is built from TRBV6-1 and TRBJ2-2; no firm D call. V was clipped by 6 bases and J by 6 bases, with 8 bases between them. CDR1 MNHNS and CDR2 SASEGT come from the germline V gene. CDR3 length: 12 residues. In DNA form, the CDR3 reads TGTGCCAGCAGGGAAAAAGCCGGGGAGCTGTTTTTT. Translated: CASREKAGELFF.

This chain joins TRBV6-4 and TRBJ2-7; 8 nucleotides match TRBD2. The CDR3 length is 16 residues. The J segment lost 0 bases and the V segment lost 2 bases, leaving 6 bases of the junction unmatched. The germline gives CDR1 MRHNA, CDR2 SNTAGT. CDR3 amino acids: CASSDPGLASSYEQYF. CDR3 DNA: TGTGCCAGCAGTGACCCCGGACTAGCATCCTCCTACGAGCAGTACTTC.

This clonotype is medium-sized (0.01 to 0.1%). V is TRBV5-1 and J is TRBJ2-5; D ambiguous. Trimming pared 6 bases from V and 2 bases from J, leaving 11 bases between. Looked up from germline, CDR1 is SGHRS and CDR2 is YFSETQ. The CDR3 covers 13 residues. CDR3 in DNA: TGCGCCAGCAAACAACTGGAACAAGAGACCCAGTACTTC. As protein: CASKQLEQETQYF. The whole variable domain, filled in from reference TRBV5-1 and TRBJ2-5, reads KAGVTQTPRYLIKTRGQQVTLSCSPISGHRSVSWYQQTPGQGLQFLFEYFSETQRNKGNFPGRFSGRQFSNSRSEMNVSTLELGDSALYLCASKQLEQETQYFGPGTRLLVL.

Concerning this clonotype itself: Given the absence of the conserved phenylalanine or tryptophan at the CDR3 end, a read error is likely. The DNA is omitted, as the CDR3 cannot be located on it reliably, and the CDR3 follows TCRdb's listing. The chain recombines TRBV20-1 with TRBJ2-3; TRBD2 is the table's D call, not checked against the DNA. The V gene's germline CDR1 is DFQATT and CDR2 SNEGSKA (reference sequence). The CDR3 is 11 amino acids in total, end residues counted. This CDR3 reads CSASFGTAIGP.

This clonotype occurred a few times. A much more abundant neighbour one base away suggests this may be a read error. The gene calls are TRBV5-1 and TRBJ2-3; maybe TRBD1 (5 bases). This CDR3 has 16 residues. Between the trimmed V and J ends, which lost 0 bases and 3 bases, there was a span of 14 bases. Germline CDR1 reads SGHRS; CDR2 reads YFSETQ. The CDR3 region is CASSLEHGARTDTQYF. The CDR3 region has the DNA TGCGCCAGCAGCTTGGAACATGGGGCGCGGACAGATACGCAGTATTTT.

The rearrangement joins TRBV20-1 to TRBJ1-5; 8 bases match TRBD1. The CDR3 sequence is 12 residues long. Germline CDR1 reads DFQATT; CDR2 reads SNEGSKA (reference sequence). V was pared by 5 bases and J by 8 bases, with 5 bases of the junction left unmatched. The CDR3 is CSAGQGGEPQHF. The CDR3 DNA reads as TGCAGTGCTGGACAGGGAGGGGAGCCCCAGCATTTT.

This clonotype is categorized as medium-sized. V gene TRBV6-1 combines with J gene TRBJ1-1; a weak D match, TRBD1 (5 bases). Trimming removed 3 bases from V and 4 bases from J, with 6 bases in between. The germline V gene has CDR1 MNHNS and CDR2 SASEGT. There are 12 residues in the CDR3. The CDR3 DNA sequence: TGTGCCAGCAGTGACAGGGTCACTGAAGCTTTCTTT. Its protein is CASSDRVTEAFF.

This clonotype has a handful of counts. V usage is TRBV19 and J usage is TRBJ1-5; weak D call: TRBD1 (6 bases). The CDR3 has 14 amino acids. Germline V gene lookup returns CDR1 LNHDA and CDR2 SQIVND (reference sequence). V lost 3 bases, J lost 4 bases, and 10 bases lay in between. The CDR3 nucleotides read TGTGCCAGTAGTATTCAAACAGGGAATCAGCCCCAGCATTTT. Its protein is CASSIQTGNQPQHF.

This clonotype was counted only a few times. A much more abundant neighbour one base away suggests this may be a read error. The rearrangement uses TRBV12-3 or TRBV12-4 and TRBJ1-2, with D uncertain. The CDR3 is 14 amino acids. The germline V and J ends were trimmed by 6 bases and 5 bases, with 16 bases remaining between them. Here the CDR3 DNA reads TGTGCCAGCAGCGACTACCTGGCGTCGTATGGCTACACCTTC. This codes for CASSDYLASYGYTF.

This clonotype is termed medium-sized. V gene TRBV19 combines with J gene TRBJ1-5; 8 nucleotides line up with TRBD1. Germline V gives CDR1 LNHDA, CDR2 SQIVND (reference sequence). This CDR3 spans 15 amino acids. Germline trimming cut 3 bases from V and 4 bases from J; bases unmatched to any gene: 5. The CDR3 DNA follows: TGTGCCAGTAGTATTAATCAGGGGGCAAATCAGCCCCAGCATTTT. This translates into CASSINQGANQPQHF.